This T cell receptor beta chain was found in a study of blood T cell repertoires in COVID-19. Study-wide context: Samples of COVID-19 (acute and convalescent) were obtained from the United States, Italy and Spain. PBMCs, B-cell-depleted T cells, or T cells provided the cDNA or gDNA that made up the material.

Participants reported their clinical history, and cohort assignment relied on those reports. This clone showed up just a few times. Original analysis: Quantification of nucleated cells was approximated via reference gene primer amplification. Measured with immunoSEQ multiplex PCR; TCRdb has only the in-frame clones, and not every one. That table supplies the V and J calls and clone size; D and trimming were determined from the DNA. The sample consists of approximately 300,000 clones, about 85% of them appearing once. This CDR3 is 13 amino acids long. Per germline, CDR1 SNHLY and CDR2 FYNNEI. The V gene lost 9 bases and the J gene lost 4 bases, with 13 bases spanning the gap.

The rearrangement links TRBV2 to TRBJ1-5; unclear D gene. This sequence was found in a woman younger than 45 who had been exposed to COVID-19. What was sequenced was PBMCs or T cells enriched from blood (not recorded which). DNA of the CDR3: TGTGCCAGTCAAAAGGAGGGAAATCAGCCCCAGCATTTT. It codes for CASQKEGNQPQHF.